Listed here are 12 T cell receptor beta chains from one sample, sequenced in a study of T cells in Graves' hyperthyroidism and ophthalmopathy. Using RNA transcripts as the source, TCR beta CDR3 regions were amplified. The HTBI primer set was used in a first-round RT-PCR of the TCR CDR3. One entry per CDR3 protein, called by TCRdb with MiXCR from the multiplex PCR reads. Here the sample spans around 500,000 distinct CDR3 sequences, about 15% being singletons. Sequencing used blood. The receptors come from a woman in her twenties or thirties with Graves' ophthalmopathy.

This clonotype was recorded at least ten times. DNA of the CDR3: TGTGCCAGCAGCGCCACTAGCGCCACATTCAATGAGCAGTTCTTC. Amino acid sequence: CASSATSATFNEQFF. V gene TRBV12-3 or TRBV12-4 combines with J gene TRBJ2-1; 7 bases match TRBD2. The CDR3 loop spans 15 amino acids. Trimming removed 6 bases from V and 6 bases from J; junction bases left unmatched: 11.

Ten or more counts support this clonotype. The CDR3: CASRPPGASGYEQYF. The CDR3 bases are TGTGCCAGCAGGCCTCCCGGGGCTAGCGGGTACGAGCAGTACTTC. This chain uses TRBV7-2 with TRBJ2-7, with 8 bases that match TRBD2. J gave up 4 bases and V 6 bases, and 11 bases lay outside the gene matches. Germline lookup yields CDR1 SGHTA and CDR2 FQGNSA. This CDR3 has 15 residues.

This clonotype was detected only a few times. The V call is TRBV25-1, the J call TRBJ2-1, with D uncertain. Germline V gene lookup returns CDR1 MGHDK and CDR2 SYGVNS. V was trimmed by 4 bases and J by 0 bases, leaving 13 bases between them. The length of the CDR3 is 16 residues. For the CDR3, the DNA is TGTGCCAGCAGTGCCACTCCGGTCCCCTCCTACAATGAGCAGTTCTTC. Its protein product is CASSATPVPSYNEQFF.

In this sample, this clonotype turned up many times. The chain is built from TRBV28 and TRBJ2-3; 10 nucleotides align to TRBD2. The length of the CDR3 is 20 residues. Per the germline V gene, CDR1 is MDHEN and CDR2 is SYDVKM. J lost 4 bases, V lost 8 bases, and 24 bases had no gene match. The CDR3 DNA reads as TGTGCCAGCCACGGACAGACCCGCCAACTAGCGGGGAAGGGGGCAGATACGCAGTATTTT. Its translation is CASHGQTRQLAGKGADTQYF.

This clonotype was seen many times. The gene calls are TRBV18 and TRBJ2-7; a possible D gene is TRBD1 (6 bases). Germline V gene data show CDR1 as KGHSH and CDR2 as LQKENI. V was shortened by 5 bases and J by 0 bases, with 8 bases between the two germline ends. The CDR3 runs 13 residues. CDR3 coding DNA: TGTGCCAGCTCAACGACAGGCTCCTACGAGCAGTACTTC. This codes for CASSTTGSYEQYF.

Many counts were recorded for this clonotype. V gene TRBV20-1 combines with J gene TRBJ2-7; tentatively, D is TRBD2 (5 bases). CDR1 and CDR2 (germline): DFQATT, SNEGSKA (reference sequence). V lost 5 bases and J 0 bases, leaving 14 bases between the germline ends. The length of the CDR3 is 14 residues. The CDR3 bases are TGCAGTGCTCGAGGAGGTCGCCACTCCTACGAGCAGTACTTC. This translates into CSARGGRHSYEQYF.

The sample holds many counts of this clonotype. This chain links TRBV12-3 or TRBV12-4 with TRBJ1-2, with D perhaps TRBD1 (5 bases). V lost 10 bases, J lost 8 bases, and 20 bases lay in between. This CDR3 spans 13 amino acids. DNA for the CDR3: TGTGCCACCGGGGACGGGATCCTGTGGGGCTACACCTTC. Residues: CATGDGILWGYTF.

The chain links TRBV4-1 to TRBJ1-2; D remains unclear. V was clipped by 2 bases and J by 2 bases, with 15 bases between them. The length of the CDR3 is 16 residues. CDR1 MGHRA and CDR2 YSYEKL come from the germline V gene. DNA of the CDR3: TGCGCCAGCAGCCAATTGGGGAAGGGAAAGAACTATGGCTACACCTTC. Its translation is CASSQLGKGKNYGYTF.

This clonotype showed up many times. The V call is TRBV20-1, the J call TRBJ2-5, with TRBD2 as a possible D gene (6 bases). V lost 2 bases to trimming and J lost 5 bases, with 15 bases between them. The CDR3 sequence is 14 residues long. Germline CDR1 DFQATT, CDR2 SNEGSKA (reference sequence). In DNA form, the CDR3 reads TGCAGTGCTAGAACCGCAGGGAGGTGGGAGACCCAGTACTTC. This gives the protein CSARTAGRWETQYF.

This clonotype was observed at least ten times. The V call is TRBV7-2, the J call TRBJ2-7; 13 bases line up with TRBD2. J was trimmed by 5 bases and V by 5 bases; bases with no gene match: 12. Germline loops: CDR1 SGHTA, CDR2 FQGNSA. The CDR3 totals 17 residues. The CDR3, as DNA: TGTGCCAGCAGCCTTAATAAACTAGCGGGAGGGCCGGACGAGCAGTACTTC. Its translation is CASSLNKLAGGPDEQYF.

As regards this clonotype: A junction end diverges from the germline sequence, so it may reflect a read error. This sequence joins TRBV28 and TRBJ1-4; 8 positions agree with TRBD1. The CDR3 has 14 residues. The germline CDR1 and CDR2 sequences are MDHEN and SYDVKM. The CDR3 DNA is TGTGCCAGCAGTTTGGACAGGGTATACGAAAAACTGGTTTTT. It encodes CASSLDRVYEKLVF.

This rearrangement joins TRBV6-4 to TRBJ2-7, with D unclear. The CDR3 has 13 residues. Germline V CDR1 and CDR2: MRHNA, SNTAGT. The ends were cut back, 5 bases at V and 0 bases at J, with 8 bases in the middle. The CDR3 DNA is TGTGCCAGCAGTCGACGATACTCCTACGAGCAGTACTTC. It yields the protein CASSRRYSYEQYF.